The present entry profiles one T cell receptor beta chain with its context. Its specific antigen is unknown. No much larger clonotype is one base removed from it; base qualities were not supplied. In the ophthalmopathy patients, disease was moderately to severely active, with a Clinical Activity Score of 3 or more, a NOSPECS grade of 4 or more, and a duration of less than 3 months. Exclusion was applied to patients with uncontrolled infections, other autoimmune diseases, pregnancy or lactation. Diagnoses relied on clinical symptoms, serum thyroxine and TRAb, thyroid ultrasound and orbital computed tomography. PBMCs were separated from roughly 9.3 ml of fresh peripheral blood using Ficoll-Paque density gradient centrifugation. Trizol reagent was used to extract total RNA, and RNA quality was then checked on an Agilent 2100 Bioanalyzer. This sample is part of a study of T cells in Graves' hyperthyroidism and ophthalmopathy (dated by TCRdb to about 2019). At the level of the whole study: Peripheral blood samples were taken at the time of initial diagnosis, prior to any treatment. A discovery cohort of roughly 100 patients, 43 with Graves' ophthalmopathy and 57 with stable Graves' hyperthyroidism, was used to find distinguishing TCR V-J signatures. Prospective prediction of ophthalmopathy was tested in an independent validation cohort of approximately 18 hyperthyroidism patients and around 16 patients who later progressed to ophthalmopathy. The roughly 90 discovery patients were divided at random into training and test sets in a 7:3 ratio. In roughly six Graves' hyperthyroidism patients, the study also compared T-cell repertoires from thyroid tissue with T-cell repertoires from blood. Following sampling, methimazole starting at 30 mg daily was given to hyperthyroidism patients, and high-dose intravenous methylprednisolone was given to ophthalmopathy patients. TCR Vbeta CDR3 sequencing of 135 peripheral blood samples (around 45 ophthalmopathy, 75 hyperthyroidism and some 17 progressor patients) is reported in the paper. Summary of the overall study and its limitations: Most expanded thyroid clonotypes (frequency above 0.001) were also found in blood, which suggests that blood repertoires may mirror thyroid immune responses. In validation, the model predicted progression to ophthalmopathy with over 60% sensitivity and about 73% specificity, a median of approximately 6.7 months before onset. In cross-validation, a model built on a 13 V-J signature told ophthalmopathy apart from stable hyperthyroidism with under 90% sensitivity and roughly 81% specificity, and in testing the same model reached 80%/75%. No statistical method was used to set the sample size in advance, and investigators knew the group allocation.

The TCR beta CDR3 regions were amplified from RNA transcripts. The first round of RT-PCR for the TCR CDR3 was performed with the HTBI primer set and the Qiagen OneStep RT-PCR kit. Libraries were constructed in a second round of multiplex PCR, after which size selection and purification were carried out. Libraries were sequenced paired-end with 100 bp reads on an Illumina HiSeq2000. Concerning the study's data processing: SOAPnuke was used to process the raw data, throwing out any read that contained adapters or uncalled bases, had a mean Phred below 15, or lacked an exact constant-primer or identifier match. COPE v1.2.5 was used to merge high-quality paired reads, and clonotypes were defined as unique nucleotide sequences. Clonotypes were aligned to IMGT TRBV, TRBD and TRBJ reference segments using MiTCR v1.1. The analysis included only V-J combinations with a frequency above 0.0001, which together covered approximately 99% of the repertoires. A TCS score was defined as the ratio of F50 (clonal expansion) to E x V (chaos), with BLOSUM62-based TCRdist applied between CDR3 peptides within each V-J. Welch's t-statistics and random forest reduced 500 to 550 V-J features to 13, which were used in a naive Bayes classifier (R e1071). The public reads were quality trimmed at Q25 with fastp and then assembled into clones with MiXCR by TCRdb, keeping productive beta chains. Each entry merges the rows of one CDR3 protein and shows their most common DNA and genes. TCRdb assigned the V and J calls; the authors' analysis was not used. A total of about 640,000 distinct CDR3 sequences appear in this sample, 20% to 25% of them only once. Roughly 30% of the sample rests with the top ten.

Based on the germline V gene, the CDR1 and CDR2 sequences are KGHSH and LQKENI. V lost 4 bases and J lost 0 bases, and the count of bases not matched to a germline gene is 7. Including the terminal cysteine and phenylalanine, the CDR3 comprises 17 residues. Of all the DNA, just the CDR3 is kept, 51 bases in frame from base 1. Input material: blood. The rearranged chain carries TRBV18 and TRBJ2-7; 12 nucleotides in the junction match TRBD2. The clonotype comes from a young man with Graves' ophthalmopathy. The nucleotide sequence is TGTGCCAGCTCACTACGGGGACTAGCGGGCCGCTCCTACGAGCAGTACTTC. Translated, it gives CASSLRGLAGRSYEQYF.